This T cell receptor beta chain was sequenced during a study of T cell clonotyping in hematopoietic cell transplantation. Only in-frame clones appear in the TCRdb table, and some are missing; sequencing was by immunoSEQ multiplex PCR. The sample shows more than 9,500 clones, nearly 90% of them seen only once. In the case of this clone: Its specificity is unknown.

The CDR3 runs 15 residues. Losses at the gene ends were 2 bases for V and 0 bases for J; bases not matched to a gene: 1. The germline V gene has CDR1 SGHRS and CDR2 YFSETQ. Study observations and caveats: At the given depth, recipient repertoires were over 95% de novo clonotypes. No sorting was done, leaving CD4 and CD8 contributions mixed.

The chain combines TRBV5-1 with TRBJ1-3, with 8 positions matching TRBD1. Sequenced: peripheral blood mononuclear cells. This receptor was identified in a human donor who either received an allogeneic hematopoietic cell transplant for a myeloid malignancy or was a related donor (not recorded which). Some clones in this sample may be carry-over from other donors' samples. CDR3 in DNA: TGCGCCAGCAGCTTCCAGGGGGCCTCTGGAAACACCATATATTTT. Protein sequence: CASSFQGASGNTIYF.